This entry is about one T cell receptor (beta chain). This clonotype was counted ten times or more. This receptor's antigen is unknown. Per-base quality was not reported, and no clone a single base away is much larger than it. Receptor libraries were prepared by PCR. The instrument given in TCRdb is Illumina HiSeq 2500. TCR library preparation used molecular barcoding, with unique molecular identifiers applied to normalize quantification of the TCRbeta repertoire. In-frame beta chains were kept once TCRdb had trimmed the public reads at Q25 with fastp and called clones with MiXCR. Duplicate CDR3 protein sequences are folded into a single record with the most common DNA and genes. The table for this sample lists 150,000 to 200,000 distinct CDR3 sequences; 8.5% to 14% of them were counted only once. Roughly 13% of the sample rests with the top ten. Reading the label with the study, this specimen's treatment or condition is: allogeneic hematopoietic cell transplantation with graft depleted of TCRalphabeta T cells and CD19 B cells. The children who served as transplant recipients had been given grafts of TCRalphabeta/CD19-depleted allogeneic hematopoietic cells.

The data originate from a study of T-cell reconstitution after alpha-beta-depleted transplantation in children (dated by TCRdb to 2015 to 2016). A note on the overall study: T-cell immune reconstitution after TCRalphabeta/CD19-depleted allogeneic hematopoietic cell transplantation in children was quantitatively tracked in the study by means of TCR repertoire profiling.

CDR1 and CDR2 are read off the germline V gene as SQVTM and ANQGSEA. From cysteine to phenylalanine, the CDR3 is 18 amino acids long. Only the CDR3 region is kept as DNA, spanning 54 bases read in frame from base 1. Trimming takes 0 bases off V and 4 bases off J; junction bases not matched to a gene: 14. Here is what the overall study found, with its caveats: Apparently early alphabetaT-cell count recovery about two months after transplant reportedly relied on only several hundred rapidly expanded clones derived from non-depleted graft cells. Over subsequent months, a decline in hyperexpanded clone frequencies was noted, and after one year, T-cell counts and TCRbeta diversity were mostly ascribed to newly produced T cells. In some patients, the high TCRbeta diversity seen at day 60 was put down to recipient T cells and intrathymic progenitors that had survived conditioning.

The sequence joins TRBV29-1 to TRBJ2-5, with 10 bases matching TRBD2. This TCR was sampled from a boy between 2 and 10 years old with acute myeloid leukemia, due to receive a stem cell transplant. This specimen was PBMCs, taken before TCRalphabeta/CD19-depleted stem cell transplant. The CDR3 reads CSVEDLTSSGGLRETQYF. Here is the DNA: TGCAGCGTTGAAGACCTTACAAGTAGCGGGGGGCTACGAGAGACCCAGTACTTC. The entire variable domain, with the stretches around the CDR3 drawn from the reference TRBV29-1 and TRBJ2-5 proteins, is SAVISQKPSRDICQRGTSLTIQCQVDSQVTMMFWYRQQPGQSLTLIATANQGSEATYESGFVIDKFPISRPNLTFSTLTVSNMSPEDSSIYLCSVEDLTSSGGLRETQYFGPGTRLLVL.